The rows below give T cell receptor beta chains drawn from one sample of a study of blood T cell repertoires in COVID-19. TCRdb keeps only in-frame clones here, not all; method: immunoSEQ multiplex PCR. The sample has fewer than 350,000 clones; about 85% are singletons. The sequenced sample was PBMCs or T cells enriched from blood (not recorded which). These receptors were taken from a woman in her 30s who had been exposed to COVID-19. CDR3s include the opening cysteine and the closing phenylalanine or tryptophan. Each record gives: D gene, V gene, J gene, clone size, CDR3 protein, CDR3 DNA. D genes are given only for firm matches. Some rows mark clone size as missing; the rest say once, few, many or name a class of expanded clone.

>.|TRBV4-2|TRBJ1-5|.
CASSQGDQPQHF
TGTGCCAGCAGCCAAGGAGATCAGCCCCAGCATTTT
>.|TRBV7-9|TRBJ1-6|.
CASSLGGGQGPVHF
TGTGCCAGCAGCTTAGGGGGGGGCCAGGGTCCGGTCCACTTT
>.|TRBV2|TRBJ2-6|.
CASSGGHAGANVLTF
TGTGCCAGCAGTGGCGGACACGCTGGGGCCAACGTCCTGACTTTC
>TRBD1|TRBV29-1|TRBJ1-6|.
CSAGSGTGDNSPLHF
TGCAGCGCGGGATCCGGGACAGGCGATAATTCACCCCTCCACTTT
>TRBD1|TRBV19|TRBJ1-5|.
CASSRQGARGQPQHF
TGTGCCAGTAGCAGACAGGGGGCGCGGGGGCAGCCCCAGCATTTT
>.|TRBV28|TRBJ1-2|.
CASSFQGNYGYTF
TGTGCCAGCAGTTTCCAGGGTAACTATGGCTACACCTTC
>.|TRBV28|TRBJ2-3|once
CASRQSADTQYF
TGTGCCAGCCGTCAGTCCGCAGATACGCAGTATTTT
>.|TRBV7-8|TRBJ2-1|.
CASSLGTEISNEQFF
TGTGCCAGCAGCTTAGGGACAGAAATTAGCAATGAGCAGTTCTTC
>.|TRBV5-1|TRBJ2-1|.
CASSLRLVSSYNEQFF
TGCGCCAGCAGTTTACGACTAGTGAGCTCCTACAATGAGCAGTTCTTC
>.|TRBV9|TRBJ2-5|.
CASSVGIRVETETQYF
TGTGCCAGCAGCGTAGGGATCCGGGTTGAGACAGAGACCCAGTACTTC
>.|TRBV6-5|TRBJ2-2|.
CASTPGGGELFF
TGTGCCAGCACCCCCGGGGGCGGGGAGCTGTTTTTT
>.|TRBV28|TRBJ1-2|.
CASNIQVAGYGYTF
TGTGCCAGCAATATACAGGTTGCTGGCTATGGCTACACCTTC
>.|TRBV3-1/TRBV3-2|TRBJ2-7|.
CASSQLVSWQGPQSSYEQYF
TGTGCCAGCAGCCAACTAGTATCTTGGCAGGGCCCCCAGAGCTCCTACGAGCAGTACTTC
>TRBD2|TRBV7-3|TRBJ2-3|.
CASSYTSGRAHTQYF
TGTGCCAGCAGCTATACTAGCGGGAGGGCCCATACGCAGTATTTT
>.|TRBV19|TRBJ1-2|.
CASSMIPRNGYTF
TGTGCCAGTAGTATGATCCCGAGGAATGGCTACACCTTC
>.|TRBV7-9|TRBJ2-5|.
CASTPRGGVGGETQYF
TGTGCCAGCACCCCTCGGGGAGGGGTAGGGGGAGAGACCCAGTACTTC
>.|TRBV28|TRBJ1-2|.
CASSFQQTNYGYTF
TGTGCCAGCAGTTTCCAACAGACTAACTATGGCTACACCTTC
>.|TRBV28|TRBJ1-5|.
CASSPITGPRGNQPQHF
TGTGCCAGCAGCCCTATCACAGGGCCTCGCGGCAATCAGCCCCAGCATTTT
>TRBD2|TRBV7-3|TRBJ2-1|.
CASSSGLGSNEQFF
TGTGCCAGCAGCTCGGGACTAGGCAGCAATGAGCAGTTCTTC
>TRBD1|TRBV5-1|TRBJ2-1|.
CASSFGTGLDYNEQFF
TGCGCCAGCAGCTTCGGGACAGGGCTTGACTACAATGAGCAGTTCTTC
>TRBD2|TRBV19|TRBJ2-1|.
CASSVTSGRGDNEQFF
TGTGCCAGTAGTGTAACTAGCGGGAGGGGGGACAATGAGCAGTTCTTC
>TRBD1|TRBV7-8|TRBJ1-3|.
CASSLGQEISGNTIYF
TGTGCCAGCAGCTTGGGACAGGAGATCTCTGGAAACACCATATATTTT
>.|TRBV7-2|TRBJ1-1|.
CASSLTGNTEAFF
TGTGCCAGCAGCTTGACAGGGAACACTGAAGCTTTCTTT
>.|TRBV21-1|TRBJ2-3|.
CASSKGQRGNTDTQYF
TGTGCCAGCAGCAAAGGTCAGCGGGGTAACACAGATACGCAGTATTTT
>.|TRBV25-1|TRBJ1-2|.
CASSEGAGYGYTF
TGTGCCAGCAGTGAAGGGGCCGGCTATGGCTACACCTTC
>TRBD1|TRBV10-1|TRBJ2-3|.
CASSGRDSLSDTQYF
TGCGCCAGCAGTGGCCGGGACAGTTTATCAGATACGCAGTATTTT
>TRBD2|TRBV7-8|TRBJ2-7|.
CASSPVVSGSSGGQYF
TGTGCCAGCAGCCCTGTGGTCAGCGGGAGTAGTGGTGGGCAGTACTTC
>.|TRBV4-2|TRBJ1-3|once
CASSQSRVSGNTIYF
TGTGCCAGCAGCCAATCGAGGGTTTCTGGAAACACCATATATTTT
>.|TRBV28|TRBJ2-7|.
CASSSETDKQYF
TGTGCCAGCAGTTCCGAGACAGATAAGCAGTACTTC
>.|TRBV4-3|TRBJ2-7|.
CASSQDPGQQHYEQYF
TGCGCCAGCAGCCAAGATCCGGGACAACAACACTACGAGCAGTACTTC
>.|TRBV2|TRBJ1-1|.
CASGTTNTEAFF
TGTGCCAGCGGGACAACGAACACTGAAGCTTTCTTT
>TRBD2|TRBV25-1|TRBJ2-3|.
CASSESHGGLAADTQYF
TGTGCCAGCAGTGAATCCCATGGGGGACTAGCGGCAGATACGCAGTATTTT
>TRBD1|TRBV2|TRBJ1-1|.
CASTRDSMNTEAFF
TGTGCCAGCACCAGGGACAGTATGAACACTGAAGCTTTCTTT
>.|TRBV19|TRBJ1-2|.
CASSEGPNYGYTF
TGTGCCAGTAGTGAGGGCCCTAACTATGGCTACACCTTC
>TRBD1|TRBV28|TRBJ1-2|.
CASKTGGSYGYTF
TGTGCCAGTAAGACAGGGGGCAGCTATGGCTACACCTTC
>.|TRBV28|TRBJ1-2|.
CASRHYGAGGDFRYTF
TGTGCCAGCAGACACTATGGGGCTGGGGGCGATTTCCGATACACCTTC
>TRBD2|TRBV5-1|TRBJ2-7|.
CASSLPGRVGEQYF
TGCGCCAGCAGCTTGCCCGGGAGGGTGGGCGAGCAGTACTTC
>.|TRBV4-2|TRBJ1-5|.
CASSQETVSNQPQHF
TGTGCCAGCAGCCAAGAGACTGTTAGCAATCAGCCCCAGCATTTT
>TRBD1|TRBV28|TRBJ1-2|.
CASSSGQGGVYGYTF
TGTGCCAGCAGTTCTGGACAGGGAGGTGTCTATGGCTACACCTTC
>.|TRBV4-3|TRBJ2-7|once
CASSQDFGYEQYF
TGCGCCAGCAGCCAAGATTTCGGCTACGAGCAGTACTTC
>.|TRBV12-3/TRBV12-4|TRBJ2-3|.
CASSHETDTQYF
TGTGCCAGCAGCCATGAGACAGATACGCAGTATTTT
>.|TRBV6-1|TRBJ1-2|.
CASSEAPSDRSGYTF
TGTGCCAGCAGTGAAGCTCCTTCTGACAGGTCCGGCTACACCTTC
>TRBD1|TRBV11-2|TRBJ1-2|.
CASSRTGSSYGYTF
TGTGCCAGCAGCCGGACAGGGTCGAGCTATGGCTACACCTTC